This T cell receptor beta chain was retrieved from a study of cytomegalovirus exposure and HLA in healthy donors. A note on this clone: Its antigen is undetermined.

A multiplex PCR was run with 60 Vbeta primers and 13 Jbeta primers. The repertoire was sequenced with immunoSEQ multiplex PCR; TCRdb's copy has only in-frame clones and lacks some. The table has about 150,000 clones, less than 65% seen once. CDR1 is SGDLS, CDR2 YYNGEE, per germline. The germline V and J ends were trimmed by 6 bases and 5 bases, with 17 bases remaining between them. The CDR3 is made up of 14 amino acids. The study, taken as a whole, reports: A later analysis reported that several of the most significant clusters appeared to be linked to common viral pathogens, among them Epstein-Barr virus. Testing in vitro showed a few CMV-associated chains specific for CMV antigens. Being productive about 90% or about 30% of the time was typical of most TCR beta V segments in an earlier analysis.

The sample consisted of PBMCs. The chain links TRBV9 to TRBJ1-1, with TRBD1 as a possible D gene (5 bases). The source of this sequence is a woman aged 25-40 years in good health and CMV-seropositive. The CDR3 reads CASTEGARGTEAFF. The DNA of the CDR3 is TGTGCCAGCACCGAAGGGGCTCGGGGGACTGAAGCTTTCTTT.